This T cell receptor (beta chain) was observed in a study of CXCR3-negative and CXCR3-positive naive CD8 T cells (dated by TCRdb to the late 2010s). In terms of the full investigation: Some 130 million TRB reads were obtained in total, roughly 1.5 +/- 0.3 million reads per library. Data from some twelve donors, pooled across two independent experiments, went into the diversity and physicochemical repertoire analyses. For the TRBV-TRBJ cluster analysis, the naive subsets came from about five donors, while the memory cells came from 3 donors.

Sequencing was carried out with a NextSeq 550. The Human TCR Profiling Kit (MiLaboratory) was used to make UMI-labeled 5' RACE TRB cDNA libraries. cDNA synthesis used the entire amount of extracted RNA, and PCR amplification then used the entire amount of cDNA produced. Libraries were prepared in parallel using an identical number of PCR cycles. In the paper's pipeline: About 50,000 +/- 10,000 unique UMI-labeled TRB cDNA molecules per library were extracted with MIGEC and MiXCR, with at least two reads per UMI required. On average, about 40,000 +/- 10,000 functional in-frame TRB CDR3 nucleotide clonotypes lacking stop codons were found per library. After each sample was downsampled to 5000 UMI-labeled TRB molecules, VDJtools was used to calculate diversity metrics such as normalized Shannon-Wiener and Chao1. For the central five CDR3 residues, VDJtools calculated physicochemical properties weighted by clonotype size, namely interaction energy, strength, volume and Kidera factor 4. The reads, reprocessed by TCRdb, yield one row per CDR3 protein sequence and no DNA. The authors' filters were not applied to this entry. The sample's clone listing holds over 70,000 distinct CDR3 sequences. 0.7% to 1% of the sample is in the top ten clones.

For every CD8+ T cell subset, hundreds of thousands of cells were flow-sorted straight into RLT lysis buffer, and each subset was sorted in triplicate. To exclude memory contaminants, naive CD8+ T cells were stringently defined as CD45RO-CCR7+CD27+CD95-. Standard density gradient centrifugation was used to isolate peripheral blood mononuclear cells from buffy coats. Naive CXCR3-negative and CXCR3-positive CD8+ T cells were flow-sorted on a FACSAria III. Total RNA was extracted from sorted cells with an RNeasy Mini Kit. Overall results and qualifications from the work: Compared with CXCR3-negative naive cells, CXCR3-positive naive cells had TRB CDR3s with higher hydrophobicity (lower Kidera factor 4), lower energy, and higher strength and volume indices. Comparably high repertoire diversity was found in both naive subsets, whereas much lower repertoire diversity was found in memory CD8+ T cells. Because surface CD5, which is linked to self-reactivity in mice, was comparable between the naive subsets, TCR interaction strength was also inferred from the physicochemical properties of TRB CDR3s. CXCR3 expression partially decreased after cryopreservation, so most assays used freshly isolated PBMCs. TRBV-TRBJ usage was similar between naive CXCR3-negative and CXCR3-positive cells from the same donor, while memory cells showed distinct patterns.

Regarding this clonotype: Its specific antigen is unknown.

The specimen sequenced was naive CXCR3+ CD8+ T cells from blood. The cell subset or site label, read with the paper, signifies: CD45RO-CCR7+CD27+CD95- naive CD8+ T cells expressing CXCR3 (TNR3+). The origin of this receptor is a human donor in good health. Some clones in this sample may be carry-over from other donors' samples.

This receptor has the CDR3 CASSIDDRVETQYF. Recombination joined TRBV28 with TRBJ2-5; TCRdb lists TRBD1, though no DNA is available to test this call. Reading the germline V gene gives CDR1 MDHEN and CDR2 SYDVKM. From cysteine to phenylalanine, the CDR3 is 14 amino acids long. DNA is not recorded here. The CDR3 plus the reference TRBV28 and TRBJ2-5 genes for the other parts give the full variable domain: DVKVTQSSRYLVKRTGEKVFLECVQDMDHENMFWYRQDPGLGLRLIYFSYDVKMKEKGDIPEGYSVSREKKERFSLILESASTNQTSMYLCASSIDDRVETQYFGPGTRLLVL.